Sequencing of this T cell receptor beta chain was carried out in a study of T cells after yellow fever vaccination. Study-wide results and caveats: CD4 and CD8 compartments shared a small share of clonotypes, likely from convergent recombination. Subsequent booster samples again held most clones from primary vaccination (roughly 95% CD4, approximately 85% CD8).

By 5'RACE template switching, TCR cDNA was produced, with a universal primer site and UMIs added in the process. TCRdb itself ran the 5' RACE reads through MiXCR, one entry per CDR3 protein. Of some 52,000 distinct CDR3 sequences in the sample, less than 8.5% are singletons; the top ten hold roughly 26%. This clonotype was counted between two and nine times. The CDR3 consists of 15 residues. Germline V lookup: CDR1 LGHNA, CDR2 YSLEER. V was pared by 4 bases and J by 8 bases, with 17 bases between. This clonotype was sampled from a man between 18 and 29 years old who received the YFV17D yellow fever vaccine. Specimen: CD8+ T cells not binding an NS4B(214-222) dextramer, sorted from PBMCs, collected roughly 47 days after the first yellow fever vaccination. The chain recombines TRBV4-3 with TRBJ1-4; D is perhaps TRBD1 (5 bases). The CDR3, as DNA: TGCGCCAGCAGCCGATATGGGACGGCAGGGGAAAAACTGTTTTTT. Protein product: CASSRYGTAGEKLFF.